This T cell receptor beta chain was identified during a study of T cell responses to AZD1222 COVID-19 vaccine (dated by TCRdb to about 2021). In the study overall: A total of around 240 trial participants underwent TCR sequencing, of whom around 200 received two doses of AZD1222 and about 25 received two doses of the MenACWY control vaccine. Trial participants were enrolled into age subgroups of 18-55, 56-69 and 70-plus years, which contained roughly 150, 30 and 60 TCR-sequenced participants, respectively.

Study-wide findings and limitations: The whole spike protein was spanned by vaccine-associated CD4 TCRs, and dominant responses were seen in regions 160-218 and 743-854. In the small 56-69-year group, the increase in depth fell short of significance, most likely because of low power. Because no samples from the day 14 peak response were available, repertoires could be characterized only after the peak T cell response. Spike-specific TCR breadth and depth rose significantly after two AZD1222 doses compared with day 0 and with MenACWY recipients. Most participants were white British and females outnumbered males, and the authors suggested that clonal diversity may have been underestimated. Epitopes outside the regions mutated in the B.1.351 and B.1.1.7 variants were reportedly recognized by nearly half of the unique spike-specific TCRs. Conclusions about previously exposed vaccinees are limited, since just a handful of AZD1222 recipients were seropositive for SARS-CoV-2 at baseline.

Notes on this clone: Its antigen is unknown. Within one base of it there is no much larger clone, and no base qualities were kept.

The CDR3 regions of human TCRbeta chains were analyzed by immunosequencing. On the authors' methods: TCRs in the repertoires were matched against a reference library of SARS-CoV-2-specific TCRs that had been generated with the MIRA antigen-specificity platform. Breadth was defined as the fraction of unique TCRs that were SARS-CoV-2-associated. Depth was defined as the fraction of total T cells that were SARS-CoV-2-associated. Each spike-specific TCR was assigned to its reactive spike region and to a CD4 or CD8 class using the MIRA data. Log10-transformed breadth and depth values were compared by one-way ANOVA with Sidak's multiple comparisons tests. Sourced from immuneACCESS, this table was stored by TCRdb with only in-frame sequences that have V and J called. A share of the clones is absent; for the studies checked, an unresolved V gene accounts for under half, and the remainder has no known explanation. The D gene and trimming were derived from the DNA, and the V and J assignments and clone size from that table. Across this sample there are approximately 110,000 clones, with around 88% seen only once. The ten largest make up 6.5% of the sample.

The CDR3 holds 15 amino acids from the cysteine to the phenylalanine. Of all the DNA, just the CDR3 is kept, 45 bases in frame from base 1. A distance of 14 bases separates the germline ends of V and J, which lose 3 bases and 3 bases respectively. For CDR1 and CDR2, the germline V gene lists MDHEN and SYDVKM. Sample time point, as interpreted from the label and publication: about 28 days (+/-7) after the second vaccine dose. Because spike-specific TCR depth and breadth did not differ between the two schedules, AZD1222 recipients who got a second dose at roughly 4 weeks were pooled with those who got a second dose at roughly 12 weeks. Vaccinee samples were obtained from the UK trials COV001 and COV002, which included a single-blind randomized controlled phase 2/3 trial of AZD1222 (ChAdOx1 nCoV-19) in healthy adults. Trial participant PBMC samples were collected at day 0 and day 28 after the second dose for TCRbeta chain sequencing.

The sequence links TRBV28 to TRBJ1-1; there is no confident call for the D gene. The TCR sequence derives from an adult who received the AZD1222 COVID-19 vaccine. The sequenced sample was peripheral blood, obtained 28 days after the second AZD1222 dose. The DNA is as follows: TGTGCCAGCAGTTTTGCGGGTTTTGGGGACACTGAAGCTTTCTTT. This is translated as CASSFAGFGDTEAFF.